The 9 T cell receptor beta chains given below trace back to one sample, sequenced in a study of tumor and adjacent non-tumor tissue in lung cancer. This sample's RNA came from whole unsorted tissue. TCRbeta libraries were built with three rounds of nested PCR, modified from ARM-PCR. TCRdb fed the multiplex PCR reads into MiXCR, producing one record per CDR3 protein. The sample lists roughly 220,000 distinct CDR3 sequences; approximately 74% were seen once. Sequenced material: lung tumor tissue. Every receptor here comes from a man aged 60 to 69 with non-small cell lung cancer.

With regard to this clonotype: This clone may be a read error of a much larger clone one base away. The conserved phenylalanine or tryptophan normally closing the CDR3 is absent here, so this likely arose from a read error. V usage is TRBV20-1 and J usage is TRBJ2-2; TRBD2 matches 10 bases. This CDR3 contains 14 residues. J gave up 6 bases and V 3 bases, and 4 bases lay outside the gene matches. Looked up from germline, CDR1 is DFQATT and CDR2 is SNEGSKA (reference sequence). CDR3 residues: CSASNSGGAGELFY. The CDR3 DNA is TGCAGTGCTAGTAACAGCGGGGGGGCCGGGGAGCTGTTTTAT.

A note on this clonotype: A junction boundary mismatches the germline segment, possibly from a read error. The rearrangement uses TRBV28 and TRBJ2-1, with D possibly being TRBD2 (6 bases). This CDR3 spans 11 amino acids. Germline CDR1 and CDR2: MDHEN and SYDVKM. CDR3 sequence reads: CARSLGEVHFF. CDR3 DNA: TGTGCCCGCAGTTTGGGGGAGGTGCATTTCTTC.

This sequence joins TRBV10-3 and TRBJ2-1; 9 nucleotides match TRBD1. This CDR3 has 15 residues. CDR1 ENHRY and CDR2 SYGVKD come from the germline V gene. After removal of 9 bases from V and 5 bases from J, the junction contained 11 bases not matched to a gene. The CDR3, as DNA: TGTGCCATTGCGGGACAGGGCAACAACAACAATGAGCAGTTCTTC. Translation gives CAIAGQGNNNNEQFF.

The rearrangement links TRBV6-2 or TRBV6-3 to TRBJ2-1, with 9 bases identical to TRBD2. The J call may be incorrect, as the DNA end agrees better with TRBJ2-7. There are 15 residues in the CDR3. Germline CDR1 reads MNHEY; CDR2 reads SVGEGT. The chain's CDR3 is CASSSSGKVYSEQYF. CDR3 nucleotide sequence: TGTGCCAGCAGTTCTAGCGGGAAGGTCTACAGTGAGCAGTACTTC.

To note about this clonotype: The junction departs from the called germline gene at one end, perhaps through a read error. The chain joins TRBV11-2 to TRBJ1-4; no reliable D call. This CDR3 is built from 15 residues. Germline V CDR1 and CDR2: SGHAT, FQNNGV. The DNA for the CDR3 is TGTGTCAGCAGCTCACCCCTTCGATCGAATGAAAAACTGTTTTTT. It is translated as CVSSSPLRSNEKLFF.

Note on this clonotype: One end of the junction is discordant with germline, which a read error may explain. This chain joins TRBV11-2 and TRBJ1-1; perhaps TRBD1 as D (5 bases). CDR3 length: 15 residues. CDR1 is SGHAT, CDR2 FQNNGV, per germline. The CDR3 DNA follows: TGTGCCAGCAGCTGGGACCTGGGAGGGCTTCCTGGAGCTTCCTTT. It encodes CASSWDLGGLPGASF.

As regards this clonotype: Being one base from a much bigger clone, this may be a read error. The chain combines TRBV20-1 with TRBJ2-7, with D uncertain. Germline V gene lookup returns CDR1 DFQATT and CDR2 SNEGSKA (reference sequence). The CDR3 is made up of 13 amino acids. For the CDR3, the DNA is TGCAGTGCTATGGGGATGGCTATAGGCGAGCGGTACTTC. Translating it yields CSAMGMAIGERYF.

This clonotype was counted at least ten times. V and J are TRBV6-2 or TRBV6-3 and TRBJ1-5; no clear D. Trimming shortened V by 1 base and J by 4 bases, and 11 bases separated the two germline ends. This CDR3 is built from 15 residues. The germline V gene encodes CDR1 MNHEY and CDR2 SVGEGT. In nucleotides, the CDR3 is TGTGCCAGCAGTTACTATGGGCAAAGTAATCAGCCCCAGCATTTT. This codes for CASSYYGQSNQPQHF.

Comments on this clonotype: A much more abundant neighbour one base away suggests this may be a read error. This chain joins TRBV4-2 and TRBJ2-5, with 8 nucleotides matching TRBD2. There are 15 residues in the CDR3. Per the germline V gene, CDR1 is LGHNA and CDR2 is YNFKEQ. CDR3 bases: TGTGCCAGCAGCCAGGACTTAGCGGGGAGAGAGACCCATTACTTC. Translating gives CASSQDLAGRETHYF.